This paragraph reports one TCR beta chain. CDR3 length: 15 amino acids. The germline V gene has CDR1 MGHRA and CDR2 YSYEKL. Trimming shortened V by 0 bases and J by 9 bases, and 15 bases separated the two germline ends. In the study's own analysis: Reference gene primer amplification gave estimated nucleated cell counts. Data came from immunoSEQ multiplex PCR; TCRdb stores just in-frame clones and leaves some out. Clone size and the V and J calls come from that table; the DNA yielded D and trimming. The sample carries some 240,000 clones, 80% recorded once. This entry is derived from a study of blood T cell repertoires in COVID-19. Study at large: The study drew acute and convalescent COVID-19 samples from the United States, Italy and Spain. T cells, B-cell-depleted T cells, or PBMCs provided the cDNA or gDNA that served as material.

This clonotype was sampled from a human donor in a cohort sampled during active COVID-19. What was sequenced was peripheral blood. The chain is built from TRBV4-1 and TRBJ2-1, with D maybe TRBD1 (5 bases). The DNA for the CDR3 is TGCGCCAGCAGCCAAGAAGGGGCCCCCCACAGTGAGCAGTTCTTC. It translates to CASSQEGAPHSEQFF.